These 25 T cell receptor beta chains came from one sample sequenced in a study of blood T cell repertoires in COVID-19. Profiled with immunoSEQ multiplex PCR; TCRdb holds only in-frame clones, not every one. The table lists roughly 120,000 clones, approximately 81% of them singletons. Sequenced material: peripheral blood. The receptors originated from a man in his sixties with acute or convalescent COVID-19.

The rearrangement links TRBV27 to TRBJ2-2; TRBD2 agrees at 9 bases. The CDR3 loop spans 14 amino acids. Germline values: CDR1 MNHEY, CDR2 SMNVEV (reference sequence). Trimming at V came to 7 bases and at J to 5 bases, leaving 5 bases not matched to a gene. CDR3 coding DNA: TGTGCCAGCAAGACTAGCGGATTTACCGGGGAGCTGTTTTTT. Encoded protein: CASKTSGFTGELFF.

The genes are TRBV11-2 and TRBJ2-3, with 8 bases aligning to TRBD2. Trimming cost V 5 bases and J 4 bases; bases outside gene matches: 11. Per germline, CDR1 SGHAT and CDR2 FQNNGV. The CDR3 runs 16 residues. The CDR3 sequence: CASSPRVSGTSDTQYF. DNA of the CDR3: TGTGCCAGCAGCCCTAGAGTTAGCGGGACTTCAGATACGCAGTATTTT.

The chain carries TRBV19 and TRBJ1-5; 10 positions agree with TRBD1. This CDR3 is 14 amino acids long. CDR1 is LNHDA, CDR2 SQIVND, per germline (reference sequence). J lost 6 bases, V lost 5 bases, and 4 bases had no gene match. CDR3 sequence: CASSGDRGGQPQHF. CDR3 in DNA: TGTGCCAGTAGTGGGGACAGGGGAGGTCAGCCCCAGCATTTT.

V gene TRBV14 combines with J gene TRBJ2-7; TRBD1 aligns across 8 bases. V shed 4 bases and J 6 bases; nucleotides not matched to a gene: 14. The CDR3 has 16 amino acids. The germline CDR1 and CDR2 sequences are SGHDN and FVKESK. In DNA, the CDR3 is TGTGCCAGCAGCCGGGGAATCCTGATACAGGGGGGCGAGCAGTACTTC. Protein: CASSRGILIQGGEQYF.

The chain links TRBV19 to TRBJ2-7, with D perhaps matching TRBD2 (6 bases). CDR1 LNHDA and CDR2 SQIVND come from the germline V gene (reference sequence). V lost 4 bases and J lost 4, with 26 bases in between. This CDR3 spans 18 amino acids. DNA for the CDR3: TGTGCCAGTAGTACCTTAAAGGGGACTCCGAAAGTAAGGTACGAGCAGTACTTC. Its translation is CASSTLKGTPKVRYEQYF.

This chain connects TRBV4-3 to TRBJ2-7, with 9 bases matching TRBD2. Per the germline V gene, CDR1 is LGHNA and CDR2 is YSLEER. The V segment lost 3 bases and the J segment 1 base; nucleotides outside the gene matches: 1. The CDR3 length is 14 residues. DNA of the CDR3: TGCGCCAGCAGCCACACTAGCGGGTCCTACGAGCAGTACTTC. It encodes CASSHTSGSYEQYF.

V gene TRBV19 combines with J gene TRBJ2-1; a weak D match, TRBD2 (5 bases). The V and J ends lost 1 base and 7 bases respectively, with 8 bases between them. Germline V gene lookup returns CDR1 LNHDA and CDR2 SQIVND (reference sequence). The CDR3 is 13 residues long. The CDR3 loop reads CASSIVPGNEQFF. CDR3 sequence (DNA): TGTGCCAGTAGTATAGTCCCGGGAAATGAGCAGTTCTTC.

The chain links TRBV7-6 to TRBJ2-1, with 8 bases matching TRBD2. This CDR3 comprises 17 residues. Germline loops: CDR1 SGHVS, CDR2 FNYEAQ. V dropped 0 bases and J dropped 3; count of bases not matched to a gene: 7. CDR3 protein: CASSLASGRALYNEQFF. The CDR3, as DNA: TGTGCCAGCAGCTTAGCATCCGGGAGGGCCCTCTACAATGAGCAGTTCTTC.

The chain uses TRBV4-1 and TRBJ2-7, with 9 bases lining up with TRBD1. V trimming: 0 bases; J trimming: 1 base; junction bases outside the gene matches: 4. CDR1 MGHRA and CDR2 YSYEKL come from the germline V gene. The length of the CDR3 is 16 residues. CDR3 in amino acids: CASSQEGGQGSYEQYF. The CDR3 nucleotides are TGCGCCAGCAGCCAAGAAGGTGGACAGGGGTCCTACGAGCAGTACTTC.

This clone was detected a few times. The V and J genes are TRBV14 and TRBJ1-4; D not resolved. This CDR3 is 15 amino acids long. Per germline, CDR1 SGHDN and CDR2 FVKESK. Trimming removed 0 bases at V and 8 bases at J, with 13 bases between. The CDR3 is CASSQDAATEEKLFF. The CDR3 region has the DNA TGTGCCAGCAGCCAAGATGCGGCGACTGAGGAAAAACTGTTTTTT.

The rearrangement joins TRBV6-2 or TRBV6-3 to TRBJ2-2; maybe TRBD2 (5 bases). V dropped 2 bases and J dropped 6 bases, with 10 bases sitting between them. Germline CDR1 reads MNHEY; CDR2 reads SVGEGT. This CDR3 region has 14 residues. The CDR3 protein is CASSYRGPPGELFF. The CDR3 bases are TGTGCCAGCAGTTACAGAGGGCCCCCCGGGGAGCTGTTTTTT.

The chain uses TRBV4-1 and TRBJ2-3; possibly TRBD2 for D (5 bases). Germline-derived CDR1 and CDR2 are MGHRA and YSYEKL. CDR3 length: 14 amino acids. Trimming cost V 3 bases and J 2 bases, with 9 bases left between them. The CDR3 loop is CASSQSGFTDTQYF. DNA of the CDR3: TGCGCCAGCAGCCAGAGCGGATTCACAGATACGCAGTATTTT.

The CDR3 sequence is CASRPGQGPGADTQYF. DNA of the CDR3: TGCGCCAGCAGGCCGGGACAGGGACCTGGGGCAGATACGCAGTATTTT. The chain links TRBV10-2 to TRBJ2-3; TRBD1 matches 9 bases. Trimming at V came to 6 bases and at J to 4 bases, leaving 11 bases not matched to a gene. The CDR3 is 16 amino acids. The germline V gene encodes CDR1 WSHSY and CDR2 SAAADI.

The rearrangement links TRBV19 to TRBJ2-1; TRBD2 agrees at 8 bases. CDR1 is LNHDA and CDR2 is SQIVND in the germline V gene (reference sequence). The CDR3 is 13 amino acids. With V trimmed by 5 bases and J by 9 bases, 6 bases remained unmatched. Written as DNA, the CDR3 is TGTGCCAGTAGTTGGGCGGGAGGTGGTGAGCAGTTCTTC. It yields the protein CASSWAGGGEQFF. The full variable domain, in which reference TRBV19 and TRBJ2-1 provide the parts outside the CDR3, is DGGITQSPKYLFRKEGQNVTLSCEQNLNHDAMYWYRQDPGQGLRLIYYSQIVNDFQKGDIAEGYSVSREKKESFPLTVTSAQKNPTAFYLCASSWAGGGEQFFGPGTRLTVL.

J is TRBJ2-2 and V is TRBV6-5, with a tentative D call TRBD2 (5 bases). Germline V CDR1 and CDR2: MNHEY, SVGAGI. Trimming took 7 bases from V and 3 from J, leaving 6 bases between them. The CDR3 covers 12 residues. The CDR3 DNA is TGTGCCAGCACCGGGGACACCGGGGAGCTGTTTTTT. It is translated as CASTGDTGELFF.

V is TRBV3-1 (or the pseudogene TRBV3-2) and J is TRBJ2-6, with 8 bases identical to TRBD2. CDR3 length: 14 amino acids. Losses at the gene ends were 11 bases for V and 4 bases for J; bases not matched to a gene: 7. The germline V gene encodes CDR1 LGHDT and CDR2 YNNKEL (reference sequence). The CDR3 spells CASNGRVGANVLTF. The CDR3 bases are TGTGCCTCTAACGGGAGGGTCGGGGCCAACGTCCTGACTTTC.

V is TRBV4-2 and J is TRBJ1-4, with a possible D match to TRBD1 (6 bases). The CDR3 extends over 17 amino acids. Looked up from germline, CDR1 is LGHNA and CDR2 is YNFKEQ. The ends were cut back, 0 bases at V and 7 bases at J, with 18 bases in the middle. The CDR3 sequence is CASSQDGAGAWVEKLFF. The CDR3 bases are TGTGCCAGCAGCCAAGACGGGGCGGGGGCTTGGGTTGAAAAACTGTTTTTT.

This clone was seen more than once but under ten times. This sequence joins TRBV2 and TRBJ2-1, with 8 bases aligning to TRBD2. The CDR3 extends over 15 amino acids. With V trimmed by 8 bases and J by 3 bases, 9 bases remained unmatched. The germline V gene has CDR1 SNHLY and CDR2 FYNNEI. The CDR3, as DNA: TGTGCCAGCTGCTTTCGGGAGGGGGGCTACAATGAGCAGTTCTTC. The encoded protein is CASCFREGGYNEQFF.

This rearrangement joins TRBV7-2 to TRBJ2-7, with a possible D match to TRBD1 (6 bases). CDR1 is SGHTA, CDR2 FQGNSA, per germline. The CDR3 is 15 residues long. Trimming stripped 5 bases from V and 2 bases from J, with 16 bases between. In DNA, the CDR3 is TGTGCCAGCAGCCTAGGGTCAGGGGCCCCCTACGAGCAGTACTTC. It codes for CASSLGSGAPYEQYF.

The V call is TRBV5-1, the J call TRBJ2-5; possibly TRBD1 for D (5 bases). CDR3 length equals 13 residues. Germline lookup yields CDR1 SGHRS and CDR2 YFSETQ. The germline V and J ends were trimmed by 2 bases and 0 bases, with 5 bases remaining between them. CDR3 protein: CASSLQDQETQYF. CDR3 DNA: TGCGCCAGCAGCTTACAGGACCAAGAGACCCAGTACTTC.

The chain joins TRBV30 to TRBJ1-1; TRBD1 agrees at 9 bases. Per the germline V gene, CDR1 is GTSNPN and CDR2 is SVGIG (reference sequence). The junction had 13 bases not matched to a gene; V was cut back by 4 bases and J by 10 bases. The CDR3 spans 14 residues. CDR3 sequence (DNA): TGTGCCTGGAAAAGTCCTGGGAGGGGACAGGGAGCTTTCTTT. Protein: CAWKSPGRGQGAFF.

The rearrangement uses TRBV6-2 or TRBV6-3 and TRBJ2-5, with 7 bases aligning to TRBD2. Germline V lookup: CDR1 MNHEY, CDR2 SVGEGT. This CDR3 region has 16 residues. After removal of 0 bases from V and 5 bases from J, the junction contained 9 bases not matched to a gene. The DNA for the CDR3 is TGTGCCAGCAGTTACTCGGAGCTTCCCGGGGGGGAGACCCAGTACTTC. The encoded protein is CASSYSELPGGETQYF.

This CDR3 is CAWSVGSGQETQYF. The CDR3 DNA is TGTGCCTGGAGTGTTGGTAGCGGCCAAGAGACCCAGTACTTC. V gene TRBV30 combines with J gene TRBJ2-5; the D gene is possibly TRBD2 (6 bases). The CDR3 length is 14 residues. CDR1 GTSNPN and CDR2 SVGIG come from the germline V gene (reference sequence). The V gene lost 0 bases and the J gene lost 1 base, with 9 bases spanning the gap.

The rearrangement links TRBV4-3 to TRBJ1-5; perhaps TRBD1 as D (6 bases). Trimming took off 2 bases at V and 1 base at J, with 9 bases between the two ends. Germline values: CDR1 LGHNA, CDR2 YSLEER. The CDR3 runs to 15 residues. CDR3 bases: TGCGCCAGCAGCCAACTTACAGGGAGCAATCAGCCCCAGCATTTT. This encodes CASSQLTGSNQPQHF.

The rearrangement joins TRBV4-3 to TRBJ2-2, with TRBD2 matching 7 bases. The CDR3 runs 17 residues. CDR1 LGHNA and CDR2 YSLEER come from the germline V gene. Trimming took 0 bases from V and 0 from J; bases not matched to a gene: 4. CDR3 amino acids: CASSQDLLAANTGELFF. CDR3 DNA sequence: TGCGCCAGCAGCCAAGATCTCCTAGCGGCGAACACCGGGGAGCTGTTTTTT.